These T cell receptor beta chains were read from a single sample in a study of blood T cell repertoires in COVID-19. Sequencing used immunoSEQ multiplex PCR; TCRdb keeps in-frame clones, though not all of them. The sample consists of about 300,000 clones, 89% of them appearing once. Input material: PBMCs or T cells enriched from blood (not recorded which). These receptors were taken from a woman in her forties or fifties who had been exposed to COVID-19. Each CDR3 is given with its conserved first and last residue. Only part of the rows carry a size: once, few, many, or a class if the clone is expanded.

clone_size cdr3_length j_call v_call cdr3_aa
NA 14 TRBJ2-7 TRBV30 CACTVGGRLYEQYF
NA 15 TRBJ1-3 TRBV5-1 CASSLEALTGNTIYF
NA 12 TRBJ2-7 TRBV6-5 CARRQVTYEQYF
NA 20 TRBJ1-5 TRBV3-1/TRBV3-2 CASSQGSRGFALYSNQPQHF
NA 14 TRBJ1-2 TRBV6-5 CASSYSRYSDGYTF
NA 15 TRBJ1-5 TRBV19 CASSIQGGSNQPQHF
NA 14 TRBJ2-3 TRBV15 CATSAGGSTDTQYF
NA 15 TRBJ2-7 TRBV13 CASSSASGSPYEQYF
NA 16 TRBJ1-3 TRBV3-1/TRBV3-2 CASSPRTGGGGNTIYF
NA 13 TRBJ1-4 TRBV12-3/TRBV12-4 CASSHSNGEKLFF
once 13 TRBJ2-7 TRBV3-1/TRBV3-2 CASSRQGPYEQYF
NA 19 TRBJ2-1 TRBV19 CASSMASGGAITSYNEQFF
NA 13 TRBJ2-7 TRBV28 CASSVGQGYDSYF
NA 19 TRBJ2-1 TRBV14 CASSQPARGGTSVNNEQFF
NA 19 TRBJ1-5 TRBV28 CASSSPYRGTVYSNQPQHF
NA 15 TRBJ1-3 TRBV10-3 CAISGTGVGGNTIYF
NA 14 TRBJ2-5 TRBV11-2 CASSLPGVQETQYF
once 16 TRBJ2-1 TRBV4-2 CASSQVTSGGGVEQFF
NA 14 TRBJ1-2 TRBV7-2 CASSPTGTSYGYTF
NA 14 TRBJ2-7 TRBV30 CARSGHAVLGEQYF
NA 18 TRBJ1-1 TRBV27 CASSLSVRTTGTITEAFF
NA 16 TRBJ1-5 TRBV28 CASRPGQGRADQPQHF
NA 19 TRBJ2-7 TRBV4-2 CASSQEPFPSGGYSYEQYF
NA 13 TRBJ1-1 TRBV7-8 CASSVKQGGEAFF
NA 12 TRBJ2-1 TRBV28 CASSLARAEQFF
NA 16 TRBJ2-5 TRBV15 CATSKGRTGGRETQYF
NA 17 TRBJ2-2 TRBV19 CASSIAPTSELGRELFF
NA 18 TRBJ1-5 TRBV3-1/TRBV3-2 CASSQGLGQGVSNQPQHF
NA 14 TRBJ1-1 TRBV5-1 CASSFEHLNTEAFF
few 13 TRBJ1-1 TRBV7-9 CASSLLRGTEAFF
NA 14 TRBJ1-4 TRBV5-5 CASSLPTSDKKLFF
NA 14 TRBJ2-7 TRBV19 CASSIVADSYEQYF
NA 20 TRBJ2-1 TRBV19 CASSIFGTSGGYTSYNEQFF
NA 15 TRBJ2-1 TRBV4-2 CASSREAGYNNEQFF
once 13 TRBJ1-4 TRBV2 CASSDQGGEKLFF
once 14 TRBJ1-3 TRBV30 CACRFLTAGNTIYF
once 16 TRBJ2-6 TRBV11-3 CASSDKGGTGANVLTF
NA 15 TRBJ1-5 TRBV28 CASNTGQGIYQPQHF
NA 12 TRBJ1-2 TRBV4-2 CASSQVTDGYTF
NA 15 TRBJ2-7 TRBV6-5 CASSQLAGGIYEQYF
NA 13 TRBJ1-2 TRBV5-1 CASSFGNRAGYTF
once 15 TRBJ2-5 TRBV30 CAWSAYTGGGETQYF
NA 14 TRBJ2-2 TRBV28 CASVDFRGIGELFF
NA 16 TRBJ2-1 TRBV19 CASSPLWRSSYNEQFF
NA 14 TRBJ1-5 TRBV28 CASYRGPRNQPQHF
NA 17 TRBJ2-3 TRBV3-1/TRBV3-2 CASSQDSRGPPTDTQYF
NA 14 TRBJ2-2 TRBV7-2 CASSFDRYTGELFF
few 13 TRBJ1-1 TRBV28 CASAQGQGTEAFF
NA 12 TRBJ1-1 TRBV5-6 CASSYGGREAFF
NA 16 TRBJ1-1 TRBV5-1 CASSFGTGGRNTEAFF
NA 16 TRBJ1-4 TRBV5-1 CASAPGGGATNEKLFF
NA 17 TRBJ2-5 TRBV5-1 CASSEPRRGPDQETQYF
NA 14 TRBJ1-1 TRBV19 CASRDYRGYTEAFF
NA 13 TRBJ1-1 TRBV28 CASSSDTNTEAFF
NA 16 TRBJ2-1 TRBV5-1 CASSLSTSGEYNEQFF
NA 15 TRBJ1-2 TRBV9 CASSVVGEVGYGYTF
NA 16 TRBJ1-1 TRBV27 CASSPYSTGLGTEAFF
NA 13 TRBJ1-5 TRBV6-5 CASRGTAYQPQHF